This TCR beta chain came from a study of early T cells in non-severe SARS-CoV-2 infection. Via MiXCR, TCRdb re-called the 5' RACE reads, giving one row per CDR3 protein. The data show tens of thousands of distinct CDR3 sequences, around 15% seen once. The CDR3 is 15 amino acids. V lost 8 bases and J 7 bases, leaving 21 bases between the germline ends. The sample taken for sequencing was whole blood. This sequence joins TRBV12-3 or TRBV12-4 and TRBJ2-1; a possible D gene is TRBD1 (6 bases). The source of this sequence is an adult who was a healthcare worker with PCR-confirmed SARS-CoV-2 infection or an uninfected control (not recorded which). This chain's CDR3 is CASFSGHRVENEQFF. CDR3 coding DNA: TGTGCCAGCTTCTCGGGGCACAGGGTTGAGAATGAGCAGTTCTTC.